This is a list of T cell receptor beta chains from one sample in a study of blood T cells in healthy people across ages. One entry per CDR3 protein, called by TCRdb with MiXCR from the 5' RACE reads. The sample lists 1,500,000 or so distinct CDR3 sequences; around 55% were seen once. The specimen was blood. The receptors derive from a man aged 18 to 30 in good health. The CDR3 runs from the conserved cysteine through the conserved F or W. D genes are given only for firm matches. Not every row has a clone size; where given, it reads once, few, many or a size class.

>-|-|TRBV6-6|TRBJ2-1
CASSWQAEQFF
TGTGCCAGCAGTTGGCAGGCCGAGCAGTTCTTC
>few|-|TRBV12-3/TRBV12-4|TRBJ2-3
CASSLAGESDTQYF
TGTGCCAGCAGTTTAGCGGGAGAGTCAGATACGCAGTATTTT
>-|TRBD2|TRBV5-1|TRBJ2-1
CASSLGTSGFNSYNEQFF
TGCGCCAGCAGCTTGGGGACTAGCGGGTTCAACTCCTACAATGAGCAGTTCTTC
>few|TRBD1|TRBV7-2|TRBJ2-3
CASSFASTGGTSTDTQYF
TGTGCCAGCAGCTTCGCCTCTACAGGGGGCACTAGCACAGATACGCAGTATTTT
>-|-|TRBV27|TRBJ1-4
CASSSYRVGGNEKLFF
TGTGCCAGCAGTTCTTACAGGGTCGGCGGGAATGAAAAACTGTTTTTT
>-|TRBD1|TRBV3-1|TRBJ2-5
CASSQGRTGWETQYF
TGTGCCAGCAGCCAAGGTCGGACAGGGTGGGAGACCCAGTACTTC
>-|-|TRBV2|TRBJ1-4
CASGSLGQVEEKLFF
TGTGCCAGCGGGAGCCTTGGGCAGGTGGAGGAAAAACTGTTTTTT
>-|-|TRBV12-3/TRBV12-4|TRBJ1-1
CASSFYFVAGDLDTEAFF
TGTGCCAGCAGTTTTTATTTTGTAGCAGGGGACCTCGACACTGAAGCTTTCTTT
>few|-|TRBV4-1|TRBJ2-2
CASSQGSVTGELFF
TGCGCCAGCAGCCAAGGCTCGGTCACCGGGGAGCTGTTTTTT
>-|TRBD1|TRBV5-4|TRBJ1-2
CASSLELQGAYYGYTF
TGTGCCAGCAGCTTGGAATTACAGGGGGCTTACTATGGCTACACCTTC
>few|-|TRBV25-1|TRBJ2-5
CASSEWAETQYF
TGTGCCAGCAGTGAATGGGCAGAGACCCAGTACTTC
>-|TRBD2|TRBV4-2|TRBJ2-1
CASSPSNLAGGTTGQFF
TGTGCCAGCAGCCCCAGCAATTTGGCGGGGGGAACTACTGGGCAGTTCTTC
>-|-|TRBV4-2|TRBJ2-2
CASSQVSPRSTNTGELFF
TGTGCCAGCAGCCAAGTTTCTCCCAGGTCAACGAACACCGGGGAGCTGTTTTTT
>once|-|TRBV7-9|TRBJ1-2
CASSQLGGSGGYTF
TGTGCCAGCAGCCAATTGGGCGGGTCCGGCGGCTACACCTTC
>few|-|TRBV4-1|TRBJ2-7
CASSQPGPTYEQYF
TGCGCCAGCAGCCAACCGGGACCCACCTACGAGCAGTACTTC
>-|TRBD2|TRBV9|TRBJ2-7
CASSVVAGGSLYEQYF
TGTGCCAGCAGCGTAGTCGCGGGGGGTTCCCTCTACGAGCAGTACTTC
>-|TRBD2|TRBV4-3|TRBJ2-1
CASRGGGAYNEQFF
TGCGCCAGCAGAGGCGGGGGGGCGTACAATGAGCAGTTCTTC